The following is a T cell receptor (beta chain) sequence with its context. This sample stems from a study of blood T cell repertoires in COVID-19. The method was immunoSEQ multiplex PCR; TCRdb's version includes in-frame clones alone and lacks a portion of them. The sample includes about 200,000 clones, 89% seen only once; the top ten take around 8.4%. The germline V gene has CDR1 KGHDR and CDR2 SFDVKD. The junction had 7 bases not matched to a gene; V was cut back by 5 bases and J by 5 bases. The CDR3 has 16 amino acids. Sequenced input: PBMCs or T cells enriched from blood (not recorded which). This TCR was sampled from a woman between 18 and 30 years old who had recovered from COVID-19. The chain has TRBV24-1 and TRBJ2-1; 11 bases map to TRBD2. The CDR3 loop is CATSGILAGVHNEQFF. CDR3 coding DNA: TGTGCCACCAGTGGCATACTAGCGGGGGTCCACAATGAGCAGTTCTTC.